Given below is one T cell receptor (beta chain) in context. No antigen is known for it. Data came from immunoSEQ multiplex PCR; TCRdb stores just in-frame clones and leaves some out. The data show some 53,000 clones, approximately 97% seen once. This sample stems from a study of siplizumab effects on memory and regulatory T cells. Study results and limitations: Siplizumab brought about a significant reduction in alloreactive sequences traceable to unstimulated CD4+ memory cells.

The TCR sequence derives from a human donor in good health. The material sequenced was naive CD4+ T cells sorted from blood.

CDR3 coding DNA: TGTGCCAGCAGCATACACCGGGACAATGGCTACACCTTC. Encoded protein: CASSIHRDNGYTF. The J gene is TRBJ1-2, the V gene TRBV7-9; tentative D call: TRBD1 (6 bases). CDR1 is SEHNR, CDR2 FQNEAQ, per germline (reference sequence). Trimming stripped 5 bases from V and 6 bases from J, with 13 bases between. The CDR3 sequence is 13 residues long.